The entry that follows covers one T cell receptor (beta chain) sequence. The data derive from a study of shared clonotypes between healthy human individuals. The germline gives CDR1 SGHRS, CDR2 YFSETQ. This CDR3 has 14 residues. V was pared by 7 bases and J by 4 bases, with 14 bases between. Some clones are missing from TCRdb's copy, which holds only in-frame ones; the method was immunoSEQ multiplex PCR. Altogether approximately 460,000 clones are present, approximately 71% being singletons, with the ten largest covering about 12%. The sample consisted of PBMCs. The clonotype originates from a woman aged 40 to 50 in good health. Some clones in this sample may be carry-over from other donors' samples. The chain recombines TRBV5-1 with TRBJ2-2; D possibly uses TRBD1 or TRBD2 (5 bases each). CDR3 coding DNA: TGCGCCAGCGGACTGGGGCAGCTCACCGGGGAGCTGTTTTTT. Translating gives CASGLGQLTGELFF.